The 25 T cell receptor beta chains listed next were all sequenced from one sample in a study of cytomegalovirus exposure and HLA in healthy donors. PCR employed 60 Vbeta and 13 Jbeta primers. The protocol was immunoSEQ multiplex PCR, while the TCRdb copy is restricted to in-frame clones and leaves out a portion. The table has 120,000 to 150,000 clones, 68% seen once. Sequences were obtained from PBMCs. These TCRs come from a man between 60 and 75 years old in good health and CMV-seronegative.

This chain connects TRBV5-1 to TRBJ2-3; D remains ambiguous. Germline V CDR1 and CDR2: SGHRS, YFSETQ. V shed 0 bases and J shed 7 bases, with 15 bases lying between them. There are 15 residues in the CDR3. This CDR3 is CASSLAPDTFNTQYF. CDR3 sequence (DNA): TGCGCCAGCAGCTTGGCCCCAGACACATTTAATACGCAGTATTTT.

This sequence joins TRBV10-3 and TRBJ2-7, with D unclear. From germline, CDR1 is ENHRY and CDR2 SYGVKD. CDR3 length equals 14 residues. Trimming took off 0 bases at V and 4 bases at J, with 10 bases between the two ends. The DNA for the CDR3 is TGTGCCATCAGTGAGTCGTCGAGAGGTTACGAGCAGTACTTC. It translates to CAISESSRGYEQYF.

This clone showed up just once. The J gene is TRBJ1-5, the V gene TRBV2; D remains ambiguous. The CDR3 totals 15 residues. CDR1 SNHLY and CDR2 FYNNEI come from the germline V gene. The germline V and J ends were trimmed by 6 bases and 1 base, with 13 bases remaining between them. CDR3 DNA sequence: TGTGCCAGCAGACGGGATTTAGGGAGCAATCAGCCCCAGCATTTT. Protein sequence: CASRRDLGSNQPQHF.

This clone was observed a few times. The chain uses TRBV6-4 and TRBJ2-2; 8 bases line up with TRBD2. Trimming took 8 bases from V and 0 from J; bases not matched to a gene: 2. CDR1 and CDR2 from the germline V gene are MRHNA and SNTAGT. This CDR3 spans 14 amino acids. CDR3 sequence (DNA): TGTGCCAGCCAAGCGGGGGCGAACACCGGGGAGCTGTTTTTT. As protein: CASQAGANTGELFF.

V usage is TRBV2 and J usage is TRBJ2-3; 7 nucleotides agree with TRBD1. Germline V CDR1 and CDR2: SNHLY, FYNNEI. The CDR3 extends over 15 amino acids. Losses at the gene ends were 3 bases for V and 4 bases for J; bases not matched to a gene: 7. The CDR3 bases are TGTGCCAGCAGTGATCAGGGGGTTCTGGCAGATACGCAGTATTTT. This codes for CASSDQGVLADTQYF.

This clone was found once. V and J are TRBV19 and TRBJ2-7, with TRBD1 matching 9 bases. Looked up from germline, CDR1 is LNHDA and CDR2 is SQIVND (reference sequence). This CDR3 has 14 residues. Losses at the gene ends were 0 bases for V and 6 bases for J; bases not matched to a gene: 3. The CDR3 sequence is CASSIEQGAREQYF. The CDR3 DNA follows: TGTGCCAGTAGTATAGAACAGGGGGCCCGCGAGCAGTACTTC.

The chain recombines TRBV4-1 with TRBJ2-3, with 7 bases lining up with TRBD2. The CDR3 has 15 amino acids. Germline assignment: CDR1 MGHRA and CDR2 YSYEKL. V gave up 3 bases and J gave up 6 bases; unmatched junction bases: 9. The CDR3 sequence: CASSQGRDWADTQYF. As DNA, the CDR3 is TGCGCCAGCAGCCAGGGGAGGGATTGGGCGGATACGCAGTATTTT.

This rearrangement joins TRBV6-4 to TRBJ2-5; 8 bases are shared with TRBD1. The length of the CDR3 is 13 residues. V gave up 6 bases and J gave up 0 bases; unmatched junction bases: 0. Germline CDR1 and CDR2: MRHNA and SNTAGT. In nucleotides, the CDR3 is TGTGCCAGCAGCAGGGGGCACCAAGAGACCCAGTACTTC. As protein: CASSRGHQETQYF.

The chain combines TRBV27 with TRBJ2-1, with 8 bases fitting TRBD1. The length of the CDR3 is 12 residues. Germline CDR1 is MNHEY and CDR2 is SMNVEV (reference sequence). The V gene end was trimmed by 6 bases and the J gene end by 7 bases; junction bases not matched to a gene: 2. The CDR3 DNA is TGTGCCAGCAGGACAGGGGTAAATGAGCAGTTCTTC. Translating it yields CASRTGVNEQFF.

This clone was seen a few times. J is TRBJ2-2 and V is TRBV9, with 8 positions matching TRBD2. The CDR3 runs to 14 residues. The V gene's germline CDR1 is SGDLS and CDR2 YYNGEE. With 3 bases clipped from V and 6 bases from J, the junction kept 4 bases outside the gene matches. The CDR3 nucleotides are TGTGCCAGCAGCGAAGCGGGAGTGGCCGGGGAGCTGTTTTTT. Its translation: CASSEAGVAGELFF.

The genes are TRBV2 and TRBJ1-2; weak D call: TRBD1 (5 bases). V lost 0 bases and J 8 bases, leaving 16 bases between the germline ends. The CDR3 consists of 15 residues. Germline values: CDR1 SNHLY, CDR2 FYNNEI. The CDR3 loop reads CASSEALRGSRGYTF. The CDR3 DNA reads TGTGCCAGCAGTGAAGCGCTTCGGGGGTCTCGGGGCTACACCTTC.

CDR3 in amino acids: CASSSTAGYEQYF. The CDR3, as DNA: TGTGCCAGCAGCTCCACCGCGGGCTACGAGCAGTACTTC. The gene calls are TRBV5-4 and TRBJ2-7; possibly TRBD2 for D (5 bases). This CDR3 contains 13 residues. CDR1 SGHNT and CDR2 YYREEE come from the germline V gene (reference sequence). With 3 bases removed from V and 3 bases from J, the gap between germline ends came to 10 bases.

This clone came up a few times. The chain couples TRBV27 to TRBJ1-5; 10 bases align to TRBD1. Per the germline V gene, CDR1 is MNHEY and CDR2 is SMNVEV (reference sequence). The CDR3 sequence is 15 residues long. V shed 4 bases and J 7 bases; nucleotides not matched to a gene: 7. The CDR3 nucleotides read TGTGCCAGCAGTTCCAGACAGGGGGCGCGGCAGCCCCAGCATTTT. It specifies CASSSRQGARQPQHF.

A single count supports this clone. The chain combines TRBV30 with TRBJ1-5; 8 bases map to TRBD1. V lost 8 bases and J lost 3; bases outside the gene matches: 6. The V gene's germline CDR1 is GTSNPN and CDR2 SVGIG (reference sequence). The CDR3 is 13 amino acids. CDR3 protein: CAGGQGDNQPQHF. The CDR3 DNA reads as TGTGCCGGCGGACAGGGTGACAATCAGCCCCAGCATTTT. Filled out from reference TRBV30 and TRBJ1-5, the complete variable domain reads SQTIHQWPATLVQPVGSPLSLECTVEGTSNPNLYWYRQAAGRGLQLLFYSVGIGQISSEVPQNLSASRPQDRQFILSSKKLLLSDSGFYLCAGGQGDNQPQHFGDGTRLSIL.

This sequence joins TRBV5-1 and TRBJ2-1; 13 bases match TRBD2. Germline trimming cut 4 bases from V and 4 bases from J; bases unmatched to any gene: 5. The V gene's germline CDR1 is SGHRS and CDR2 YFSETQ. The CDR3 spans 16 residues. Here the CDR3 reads CASSTGLAGVYNEQFF. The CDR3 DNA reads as TGCGCCAGCAGCACCGGACTAGCGGGAGTTTACAATGAGCAGTTCTTC.

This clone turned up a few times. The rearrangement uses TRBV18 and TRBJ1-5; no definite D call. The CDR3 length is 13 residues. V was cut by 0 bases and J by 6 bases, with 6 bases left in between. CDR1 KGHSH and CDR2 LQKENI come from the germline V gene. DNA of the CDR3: TGTGCCAGCTCACCACCCGGGTTTCAGCCCCAGCATTTT. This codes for CASSPPGFQPQHF. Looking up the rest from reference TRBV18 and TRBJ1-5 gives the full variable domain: NAGVMQNPRHLVRRRGQEARLRCSPMKGHSHVYWYRQLPEEGLKFMVYLQKENIIDESGMPKERFSAEFPKEGPSILRIQQVVRGDSAAYFCASSPPGFQPQHFGDGTRLSIL.

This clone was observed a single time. The CDR3 DNA follows: TGTGCCAGTAAGTTTAGAGGGAACACTGAAGCTTTCTTT. This sequence encodes CASKFRGNTEAFF. This sequence joins TRBV19 and TRBJ1-1; D ambiguous. This CDR3 spans 13 amino acids. Germline values: CDR1 LNHDA, CDR2 SQIVND (reference sequence). Trimming left V 7 bases short and J 1 base short, with 10 bases between.

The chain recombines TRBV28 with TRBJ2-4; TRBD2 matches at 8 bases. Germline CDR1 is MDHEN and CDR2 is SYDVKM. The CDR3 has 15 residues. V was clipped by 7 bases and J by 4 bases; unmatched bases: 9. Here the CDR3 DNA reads TGTGCCAGCACCCACCCGGGAGGGACTAAAAACATTCAGTACTTC. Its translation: CASTHPGGTKNIQYF.

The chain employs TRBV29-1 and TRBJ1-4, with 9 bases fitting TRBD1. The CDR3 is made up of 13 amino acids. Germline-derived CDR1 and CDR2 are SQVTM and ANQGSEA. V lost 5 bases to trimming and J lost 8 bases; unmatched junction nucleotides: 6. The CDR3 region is CSVRTGGEEKLFF. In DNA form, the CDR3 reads TGCAGCGTTAGAACAGGGGGCGAGGAAAAACTGTTTTTT.

Written as DNA, the CDR3 is TGTGCCTGGAGTGTGGACAGAGCCTACGAGCAGTACTTC. Translated, it gives CAWSVDRAYEQYF. This rearrangement joins TRBV30 to TRBJ2-7; tentative D call: TRBD1 (6 bases). The germline CDR1 and CDR2 sequences are GTSNPN and SVGIG (reference sequence). With 0 bases removed from V and 2 bases from J, the gap between germline ends came to 8 bases. CDR3 length: 13 amino acids.

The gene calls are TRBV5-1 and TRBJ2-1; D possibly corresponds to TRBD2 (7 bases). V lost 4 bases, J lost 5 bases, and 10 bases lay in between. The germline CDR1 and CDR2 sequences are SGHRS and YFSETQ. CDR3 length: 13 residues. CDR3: CASSRGGNNEQFF. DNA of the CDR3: TGCGCCAGCAGCAGGGGGGGTAACAATGAGCAGTTCTTC.

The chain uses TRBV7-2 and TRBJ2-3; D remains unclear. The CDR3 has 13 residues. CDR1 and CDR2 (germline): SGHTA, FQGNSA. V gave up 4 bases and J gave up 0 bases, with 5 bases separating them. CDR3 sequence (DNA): TGTGCCAGCAGCTCCTACAGCACAGATACGCAGTATTTT. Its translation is CASSSYSTDTQYF.

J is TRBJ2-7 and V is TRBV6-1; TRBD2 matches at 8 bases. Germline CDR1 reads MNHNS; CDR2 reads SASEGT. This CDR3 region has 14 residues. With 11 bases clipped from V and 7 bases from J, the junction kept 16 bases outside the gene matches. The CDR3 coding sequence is TGTGCCGGTTCTCGGGGGGGACCCGCTCTTGAGCAGTACTTC. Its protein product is CAGSRGGPALEQYF.

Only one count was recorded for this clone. DNA for the CDR3: TGTGCCAGCAGAGCTAGCGGCACAGATACGCAGTATTTT. Translated: CASRASGTDTQYF. This chain links TRBV27 with TRBJ2-3, with D possibly being TRBD2 (6 bases). The CDR3 contains 13 residues. Looked up from germline, CDR1 is MNHEY and CDR2 is SMNVEV (reference sequence). V was clipped by 6 bases and J by 1 base, with 8 bases between them.

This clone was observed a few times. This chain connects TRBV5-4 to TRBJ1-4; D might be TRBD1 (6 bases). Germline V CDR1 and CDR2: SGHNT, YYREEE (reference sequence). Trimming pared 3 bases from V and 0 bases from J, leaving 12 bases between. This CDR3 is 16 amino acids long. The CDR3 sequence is CASSSGQTATNEKLFF. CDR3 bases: TGTGCCAGCAGCTCCGGACAGACCGCAACTAATGAAAAACTGTTTTTT.